The entry that follows covers one T cell receptor beta chain sequence. Enrollees, about 18 to 89 years old, lived in 24 US areas. The data are from a study of blood T cell repertoires in COVID-19. The table came from immunoSEQ multiplex PCR; TCRdb's copy has only in-frame clones and leaves some out. Here the sample spans about 310,000 clones, roughly 89% being singletons. The length of the CDR3 is 16 residues. The V gene lost 1 base and the J gene lost 2 bases, with 12 bases spanning the gap. CDR1 and CDR2 from the germline V gene are SEHNR and FQNEAQ (reference sequence). Sequenced input: PBMCs or T cells enriched from blood (not recorded which). The chain has TRBV7-9 and TRBJ1-5, with a tentative D call TRBD1 (5 bases). The sequence was collected from a woman under 40 who had recovered from COVID-19. CDR3 residues: CASSLGEGAGNQPQHF. The CDR3, as DNA: TGTGCCAGCAGCTTAGGGGAAGGGGCGGGCAATCAGCCCCAGCATTTT.